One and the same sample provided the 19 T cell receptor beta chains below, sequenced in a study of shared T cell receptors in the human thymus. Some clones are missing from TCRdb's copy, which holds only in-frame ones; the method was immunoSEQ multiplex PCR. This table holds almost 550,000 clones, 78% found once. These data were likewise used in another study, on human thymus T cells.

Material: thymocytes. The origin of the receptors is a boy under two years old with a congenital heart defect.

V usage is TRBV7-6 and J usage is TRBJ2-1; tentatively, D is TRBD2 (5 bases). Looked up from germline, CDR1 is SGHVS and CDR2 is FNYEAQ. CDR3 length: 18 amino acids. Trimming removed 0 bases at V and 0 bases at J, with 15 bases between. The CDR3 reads CASSLAASRGSSYNEQFF. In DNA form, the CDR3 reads TGTGCCAGCAGCTTAGCTGCTAGCAGAGGGAGCTCCTACAATGAGCAGTTCTTC.

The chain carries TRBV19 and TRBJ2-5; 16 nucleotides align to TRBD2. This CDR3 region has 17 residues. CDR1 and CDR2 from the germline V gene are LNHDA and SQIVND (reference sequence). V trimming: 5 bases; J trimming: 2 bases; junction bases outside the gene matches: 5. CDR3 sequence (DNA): TGTGCCAGTAGTCCCTCGGGACTAGCGGGGGGGCAAGAGACCCAGTACTTC. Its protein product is CASSPSGLAGGQETQYF.

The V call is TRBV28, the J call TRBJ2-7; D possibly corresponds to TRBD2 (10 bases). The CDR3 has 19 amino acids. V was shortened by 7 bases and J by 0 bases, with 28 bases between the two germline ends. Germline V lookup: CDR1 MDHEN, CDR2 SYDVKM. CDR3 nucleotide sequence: TGTGCCAGCACCGGGACAGGGAGGCGAGCGGGAGGGAGCTCCTACGAGCAGTACTTC. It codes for CASTGTGRRAGGSSYEQYF.

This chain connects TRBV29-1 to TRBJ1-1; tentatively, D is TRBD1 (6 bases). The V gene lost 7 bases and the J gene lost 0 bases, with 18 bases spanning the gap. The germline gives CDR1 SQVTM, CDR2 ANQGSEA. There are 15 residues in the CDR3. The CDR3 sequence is CSAEIRWTVNTEAFF. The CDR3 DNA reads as TGCAGCGCCGAAATCCGGTGGACAGTGAACACTGAAGCTTTCTTT.

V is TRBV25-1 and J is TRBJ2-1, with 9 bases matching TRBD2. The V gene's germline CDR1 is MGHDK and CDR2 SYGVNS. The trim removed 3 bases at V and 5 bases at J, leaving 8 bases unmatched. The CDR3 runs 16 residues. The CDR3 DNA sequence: TGTGCCAGCAGTGAGCTTAGCGGGAGCGGGGACAATGAGCAGTTCTTC. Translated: CASSELSGSGDNEQFF. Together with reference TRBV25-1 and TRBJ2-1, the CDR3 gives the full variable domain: EADIYQTPRYLVIGTGKKITLECSQTMGHDKMYWYQQDPGMELHLIHYSYGVNSTEKGDLSSESTVSRIRTEHFPLTLESARPSHTSQYLCASSELSGSGDNEQFFGPGTRLTVL.

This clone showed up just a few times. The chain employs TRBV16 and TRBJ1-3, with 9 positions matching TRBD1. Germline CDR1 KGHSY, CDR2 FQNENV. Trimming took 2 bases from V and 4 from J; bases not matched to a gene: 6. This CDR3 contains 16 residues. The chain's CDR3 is CASSQVDRGSGNTIYF. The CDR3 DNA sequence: TGTGCCAGCAGCCAAGTTGACAGGGGGTCCGGAAACACCATATATTTT.

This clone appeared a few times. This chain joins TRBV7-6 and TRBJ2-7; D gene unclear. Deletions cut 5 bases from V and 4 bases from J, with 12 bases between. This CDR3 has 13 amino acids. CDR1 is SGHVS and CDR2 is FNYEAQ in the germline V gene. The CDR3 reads CASSPRNGYEQYF. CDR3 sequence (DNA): TGTGCCAGCAGCCCCCGGAACGGGTACGAGCAGTACTTC.

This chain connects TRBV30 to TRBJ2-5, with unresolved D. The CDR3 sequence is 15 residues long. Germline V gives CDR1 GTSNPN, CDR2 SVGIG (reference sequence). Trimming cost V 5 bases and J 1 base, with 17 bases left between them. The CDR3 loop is CAWEARLQRQETQYF. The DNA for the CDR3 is TGTGCCTGGGAAGCCCGTCTGCAGCGCCAAGAGACCCAGTACTTC. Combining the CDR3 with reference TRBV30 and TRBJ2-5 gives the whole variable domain SQTIHQWPATLVQPVGSPLSLECTVEGTSNPNLYWYRQAAGRGLQLLFYSVGIGQISSEVPQNLSASRPQDRQFILSSKKLLLSDSGFYLCAWEARLQRQETQYFGPGTRLLVL.

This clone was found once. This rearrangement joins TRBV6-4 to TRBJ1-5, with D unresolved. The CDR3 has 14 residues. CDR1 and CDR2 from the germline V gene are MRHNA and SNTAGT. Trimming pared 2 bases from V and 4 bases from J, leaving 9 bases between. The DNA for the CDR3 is TGTGCCAGCAGTGACCGATGGGAGAATCAGCCCCAGCATTTT. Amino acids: CASSDRWENQPQHF.

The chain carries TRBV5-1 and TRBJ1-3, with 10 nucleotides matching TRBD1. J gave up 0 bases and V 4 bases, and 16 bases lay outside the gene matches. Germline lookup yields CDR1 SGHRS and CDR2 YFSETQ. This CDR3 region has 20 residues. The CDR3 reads CASSPGQGIPRTRSGNTIYF. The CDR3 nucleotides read TGCGCCAGCAGCCCGGGACAGGGGATTCCACGTACGCGCTCTGGAAACACCATATATTTT.

CDR3 region: CASSFTQGTNPLHAYEQYF. CDR3 sequence (DNA): TGTGCCAGCAGCTTTACTCAGGGCACAAACCCACTCCACGCCTACGAGCAGTACTTC. The gene calls are TRBV5-6 and TRBJ2-7, with TRBD1 as a possible D gene (5 bases). Trimming left V 2 bases short and J 2 bases short, with 26 bases between. Germline V gene lookup returns CDR1 SGHDT and CDR2 YYEEEE. The CDR3 is made up of 19 amino acids.

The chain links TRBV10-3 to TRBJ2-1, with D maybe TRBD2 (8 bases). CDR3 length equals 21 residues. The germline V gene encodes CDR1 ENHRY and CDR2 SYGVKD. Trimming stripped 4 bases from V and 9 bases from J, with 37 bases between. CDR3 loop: CAISVYLCHLPGGLEGREQFF. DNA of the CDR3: TGTGCCATCAGTGTTTATTTGTGTCATCTCCCAGGGGGACTAGAGGGACGTGAGCAGTTCTTC.

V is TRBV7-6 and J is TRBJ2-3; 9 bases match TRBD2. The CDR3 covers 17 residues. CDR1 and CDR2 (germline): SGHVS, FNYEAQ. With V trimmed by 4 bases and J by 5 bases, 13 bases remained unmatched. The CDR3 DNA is TGTGCCAGCAGCTCTGGAAGTTCGGCGGGAGGGGTAGATACGCAGTATTTT. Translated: CASSSGSSAGGVDTQYF.

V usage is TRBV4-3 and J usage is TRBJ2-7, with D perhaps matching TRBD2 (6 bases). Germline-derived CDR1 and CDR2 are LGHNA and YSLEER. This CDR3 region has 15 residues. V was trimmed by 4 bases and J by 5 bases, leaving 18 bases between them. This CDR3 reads CASSLRFGGSHEQYF. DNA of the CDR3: TGCGCCAGCAGCCTACGTTTCGGGGGTAGCCACGAGCAGTACTTC.

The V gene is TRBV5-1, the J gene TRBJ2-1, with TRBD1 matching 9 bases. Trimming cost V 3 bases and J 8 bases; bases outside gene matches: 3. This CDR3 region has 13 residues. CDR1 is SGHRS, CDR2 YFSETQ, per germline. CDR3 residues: CASSSRTGDEQFF. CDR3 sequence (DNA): TGCGCCAGCAGCTCCAGGACAGGGGATGAGCAGTTCTTC.

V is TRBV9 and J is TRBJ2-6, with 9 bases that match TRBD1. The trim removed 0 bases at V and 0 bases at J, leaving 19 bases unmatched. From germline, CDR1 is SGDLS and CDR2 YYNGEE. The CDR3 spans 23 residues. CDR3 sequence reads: CASSVAGDGTGPPSPSGANVLTF. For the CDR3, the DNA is TGTGCCAGCAGCGTAGCGGGTGACGGGACAGGGCCCCCCTCCCCCTCTGGGGCCAACGTCCTGACTTTC. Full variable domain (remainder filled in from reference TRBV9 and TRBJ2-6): DSGVTQTPKHLITATGQRVTLRCSPRSGDLSVYWYQQSLDQGLQFLIQYYNGEERAKGNILERFSAQQFPDLHSELNLSSLELGDSALYFCASSVAGDGTGPPSPSGANVLTFGAGSRLTVL.

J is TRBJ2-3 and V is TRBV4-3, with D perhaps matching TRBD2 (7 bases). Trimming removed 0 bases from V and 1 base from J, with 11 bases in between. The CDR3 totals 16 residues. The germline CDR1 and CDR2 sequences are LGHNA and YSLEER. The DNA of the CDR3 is TGCGCCAGCAGCCAAGATCGGGGGGCAGGCACAGATACGCAGTATTTT. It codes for CASSQDRGAGTDTQYF.

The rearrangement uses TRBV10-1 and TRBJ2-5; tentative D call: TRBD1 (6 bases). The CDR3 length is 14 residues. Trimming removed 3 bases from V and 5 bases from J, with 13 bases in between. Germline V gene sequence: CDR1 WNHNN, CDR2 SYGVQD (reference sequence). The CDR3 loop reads CASSDYRDDETQYF. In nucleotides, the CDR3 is TGCGCCAGCAGTGATTACAGGGACGACGAGACCCAGTACTTC.

Here the CDR3 reads CASSERRTASYEQYF. In nucleotides, the CDR3 is TGTGCCAGCAGTGAAAGGAGGACAGCCTCCTACGAGCAGTACTTC. V and J are TRBV2 and TRBJ2-7; a possible D gene is TRBD1 (6 bases). V lost 2 bases and J 0 bases, leaving 11 bases between the germline ends. CDR1 SNHLY and CDR2 FYNNEI come from the germline V gene. The CDR3 has 15 residues.